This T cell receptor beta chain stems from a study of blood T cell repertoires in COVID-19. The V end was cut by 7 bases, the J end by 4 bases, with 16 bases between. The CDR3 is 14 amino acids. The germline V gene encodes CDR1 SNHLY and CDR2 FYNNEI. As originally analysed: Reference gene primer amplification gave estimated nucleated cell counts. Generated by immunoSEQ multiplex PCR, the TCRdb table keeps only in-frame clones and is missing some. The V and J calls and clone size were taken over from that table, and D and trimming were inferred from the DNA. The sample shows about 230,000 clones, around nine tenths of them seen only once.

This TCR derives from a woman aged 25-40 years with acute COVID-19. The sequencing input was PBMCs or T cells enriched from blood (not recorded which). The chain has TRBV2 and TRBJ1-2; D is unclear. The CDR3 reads CASTPRGPSYGYTF. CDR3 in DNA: TGTGCCAGCACCCCACGCGGGCCCTCCTATGGCTACACCTTC. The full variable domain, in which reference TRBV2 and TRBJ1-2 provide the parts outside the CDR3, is EPEVTQTPSHQVTQMGQEVILRCVPISNHLYFYWYRQILGQKVEFLVSFYNNEISEKSEIFDDQFSVERPDGSNFTLKIRSTKLEDSAMYFCASTPRGPSYGYTFGSGTRLTVV.